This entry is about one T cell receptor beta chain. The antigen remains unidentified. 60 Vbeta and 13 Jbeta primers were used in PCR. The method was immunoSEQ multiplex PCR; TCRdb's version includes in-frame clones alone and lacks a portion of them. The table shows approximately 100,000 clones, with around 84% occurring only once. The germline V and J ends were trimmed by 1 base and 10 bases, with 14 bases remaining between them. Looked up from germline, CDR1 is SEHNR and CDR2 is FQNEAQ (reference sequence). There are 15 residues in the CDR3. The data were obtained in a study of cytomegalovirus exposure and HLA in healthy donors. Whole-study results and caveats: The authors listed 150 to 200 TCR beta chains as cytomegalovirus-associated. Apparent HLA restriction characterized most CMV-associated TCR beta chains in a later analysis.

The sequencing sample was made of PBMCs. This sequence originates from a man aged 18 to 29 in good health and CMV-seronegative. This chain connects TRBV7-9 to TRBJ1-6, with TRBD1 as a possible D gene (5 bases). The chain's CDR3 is CASSLESGGGSPLHF. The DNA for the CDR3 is TGTGCCAGCAGCTTAGAAAGCGGGGGTGGGTCACCCCTCCACTTT.